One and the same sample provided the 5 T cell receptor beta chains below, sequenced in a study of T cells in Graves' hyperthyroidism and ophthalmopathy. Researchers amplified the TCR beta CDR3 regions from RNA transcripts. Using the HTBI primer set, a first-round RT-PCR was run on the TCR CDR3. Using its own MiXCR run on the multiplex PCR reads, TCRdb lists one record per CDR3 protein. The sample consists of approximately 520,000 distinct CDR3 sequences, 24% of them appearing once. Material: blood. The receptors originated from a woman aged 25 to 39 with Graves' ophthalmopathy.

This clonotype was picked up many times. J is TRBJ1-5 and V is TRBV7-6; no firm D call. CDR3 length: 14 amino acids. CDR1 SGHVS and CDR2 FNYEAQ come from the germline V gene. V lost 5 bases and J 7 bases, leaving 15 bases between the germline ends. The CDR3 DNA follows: TGTGCCAGCAGCCTCGACCCCGCGGGACAGCCCCAGCATTTT. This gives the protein CASSLDPAGQPQHF. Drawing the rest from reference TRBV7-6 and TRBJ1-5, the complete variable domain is GAGVSQSPRYKVTKRGQDVALRCDPISGHVSLYWYRQALGQGPEFLTYFNYEAQQDKSGLPNDRFSAERPEGSISTLTIQRTEQRDSAMYRCASSLDPAGQPQHFGDGTRLSIL.

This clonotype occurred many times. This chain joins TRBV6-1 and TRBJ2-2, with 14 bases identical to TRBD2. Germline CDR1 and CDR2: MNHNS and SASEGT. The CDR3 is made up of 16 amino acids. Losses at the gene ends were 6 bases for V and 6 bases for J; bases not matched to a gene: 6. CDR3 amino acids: CASSDETSGRAGELFF. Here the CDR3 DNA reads TGTGCCAGCAGCGACGAGACTAGCGGGAGGGCCGGGGAGCTGTTTTTT.

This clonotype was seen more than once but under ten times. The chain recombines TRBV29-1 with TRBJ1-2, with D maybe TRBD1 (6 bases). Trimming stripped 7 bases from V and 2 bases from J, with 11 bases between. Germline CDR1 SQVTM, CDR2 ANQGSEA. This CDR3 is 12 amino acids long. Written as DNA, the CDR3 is TGCAGCGCCGGGGACAAAAACTATGGCTACACCTTC. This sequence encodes CSAGDKNYGYTF.

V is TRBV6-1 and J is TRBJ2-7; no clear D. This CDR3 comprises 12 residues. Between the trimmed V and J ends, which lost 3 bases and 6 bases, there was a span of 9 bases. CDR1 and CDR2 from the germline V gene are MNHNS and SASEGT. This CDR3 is CASSEGMGEQYF. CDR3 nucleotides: TGTGCCAGCAGTGAGGGTATGGGCGAGCAGTACTTC.

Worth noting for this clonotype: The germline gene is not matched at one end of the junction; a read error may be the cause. The CDR3 nucleotides read TGTGCCAGCAACCCCCGAGGGCTAGCGCAAGAGACCCAGGACTTC. It is translated as CASNPRGLAQETQDF. The J gene is TRBJ2-5, the V gene TRBV12-3 or TRBV12-4, with D possibly matching TRBD2 (6 bases). The CDR3 contains 15 residues.